This T cell receptor (beta chain) came from a study of tumor-infiltrating lymphocytes in primary liver carcinoma. About the research overall: Patients of both sexes were 30 to 69 years old.

This CDR3 has 18 residues. V was clipped by 0 bases and J by 7 bases; unmatched bases: 15. The germline V gene encodes CDR1 SGHRS and CDR2 YFSETQ. The authors made TCR beta cDNA from 400 to 600 ng total RNA with a constant-region primer. What produced the TCR beta libraries was three nested multiplex PCR rounds using slightly modified ARM-PCR. In the first two PCR rounds, TRBV1-TRBV30 forward primers were paired with a C-beta reverse primer, and each round lasted around 10 cycles. TCRdb redid the calling of the multiplex PCR reads with MiXCR, one entry per CDR3 protein. This table holds almost 200,000 distinct CDR3 sequences, roughly two thirds found once. Unsorted whole blood served as the source of blood RNA, and germline DNA was extracted as well.

The rearrangement joins TRBV5-1 to TRBJ1-4; TRBD1 agrees at 7 bases. The source is a woman between 55 and 75 years old with primary liver carcinoma and hepatitis B virus infection. Sequenced sample: peripheral blood. CDR3 coding DNA: TGCGCCAGCAGCTTGGTCCCCACCGGAAGGGGGCGCGGTGAAAAACTGTTTTTT. It codes for CASSLVPTGRGRGEKLFF.